This T cell receptor beta chain stems from a study of spatial heterogeneity in lung cancer (dated by TCRdb to the late 2010s). Background on the whole study: More beta-chain than alpha-chain transcripts were consistently detected, likely reflecting higher beta-chain transcript abundance. Nonsynonymous mutation counts, determined by whole-exome sequencing of tumor tissue, were related to features of the TCR repertoire. At surgery, over 200 tumor regions, around 64 matched nontumor lung samples and 45 to 60 PBMC samples were TCR-sequenced for both alpha and beta chains. In the raw uncorrected reads, each unique combination of TCR and UMI appeared on average more than ten times. The study quantitatively compared TCR alpha and beta repertoires across multiple tumor regions, matched nontumor lung and blood in non-small cell lung cancer.

Broader findings and caveats from the paper: Ubiquitous expanded tumor TCRs were detected in blood more often at tumor resection than at routine follow-up. Confirming at a functional level the hypothesis that regional TCRs recognize regional mutations was considered to require additional single-cell paired TCR alpha and beta sequencing.

This clonotype turned up a few times. This receptor's antigen is unknown. Within one base of it there is no much larger clone, and no base qualities were kept. The library relied on 5' RACE. These reads were obtained on a NextSeq 500. In the TCR library protocol, a unique molecular identifier was attached to each TCR cDNA molecule so that PCR and sequencing errors could be corrected. From the authors' description of their analysis: Decombinator tools were used for TCR identification, UMI-based error correction and CDR3 extraction. Expanded TCRs were defined as those above a frequency of 2 per 1,000, corresponding to the top 1% of the tumor frequency distribution. Renyi diversity was calculated using the R vegan package after each repertoire was subsampled 100 times to 5,000 TCRs. CDR3 similarity networks were built from amino acid triplet string-kernel similarity, with CDR3s being connected when pairwise similarity was above 0.82. The raw public data were reprocessed by TCRdb itself: fastp quality trimming at Q25, MiXCR clonotype calling, in-frame beta chains only. Each CDR3 protein appears once, grouped with its most common genes and DNA. TCRdb assigned the V and J calls; the authors' analysis was not used. In all, the sample holds tens of thousands of distinct CDR3 sequences, and roughly 12% of those were seen once. About two fifths of the sample is in the top ten clones.

This sample's time point label indicates: sample taken at primary tumor resection. Samples were obtained from around 72 patients with early-stage, untreated non-small cell lung cancer from the lung TRACERx cohort. Without any cell sorting, TCR sequencing was performed on whole RNA extracted either from tumor and nontumor lung tissue or from cryopreserved PBMC samples. Only patients for whom sufficient RNA was available from at least two tumor regions were selected for TCR sequencing. The CDR3 measures 15 amino acids from cysteine to phenylalanine. Only the CDR3 DNA stays, 45 bases, in frame from base 1. Trimming removed 0 bases from V and 4 bases from J, leaving 12 bases between the germline ends.

Sample: PBMCs, taken at surgery. The chain links TRBV23-1 with TRBJ1-1, with TRBD1 tentatively as D gene (5 bases match). TRBV23-1 is an ORF, and what it does is uncertain. This sequence was found in a male donor with early-stage non-small cell lung cancer. The CDR3 protein sequence reads: CASSQSAGRGTEAFF. Here is the DNA: TGCGCCAGCAGTCAATCTGCAGGGAGGGGCACTGAAGCTTTCTTT.